The 5 T cell receptor beta chains below all came from one sample that was sequenced in a study of cytotoxic CD8 clonotypes in ibrutinib-treated CLL. The table came from immunoSEQ multiplex PCR; TCRdb's copy has only in-frame clones and leaves some out. The sample has 150,000 to 200,000 clones; 84% are singletons. Source: PBMCs, taken after 24 months of ibrutinib treatment. Source of these receptors: a human donor with chronic lymphocytic leukemia.

V and J are TRBV28 and TRBJ1-5; D remains ambiguous. Germline V gives CDR1 MDHEN, CDR2 SYDVKM. Trimming cost V 5 bases and J 9 bases, with 11 bases left between them. The length of the CDR3 is 12 residues. As DNA, the CDR3 is TGTGCCAGCAGTCGCCTTATTCTGCCCCAGCATTTT. Its translation: CASSRLILPQHF.

The genes are TRBV5-5 and TRBJ1-1; D is uncertain. V shed 2 bases and J shed 3 bases, with 5 bases lying between them. The CDR3 runs 12 residues. CDR1 is SGHKS and CDR2 is YYEKEE in the germline V gene (reference sequence). The DNA for the CDR3 is TGTGCCAGCAGCTTATCGGACACTGAAGCTTTCTTT. It codes for CASSLSDTEAFF. The variable domain in full, with the rest retrieved from reference TRBV5-5 and TRBJ1-1, is DAGVTQSPTHLIKTRGQQVTLRCSPISGHKSVSWYQQVLGQGPQFIFQYYEKEERGRGNFPDRFSARQFPNYSSELNVNALLLGDSALYLCASSLSDTEAFFGQGTRLTVV.

The chain uses TRBV11-2 and TRBJ1-3; D uncertain. The ends were cut back, 3 bases at V and 0 bases at J, with 6 bases in the middle. Germline V lookup: CDR1 SGHAT, CDR2 FQNNGV. The CDR3 is made up of 14 amino acids. The CDR3 is CASSFQLSGNTIYF. CDR3 nucleotides: TGTGCCAGCAGCTTTCAGCTCTCTGGAAACACCATATATTTT.

This clone was detected only a few times. The rearrangement links TRBV19 to TRBJ1-4; 8 bases map to TRBD1. Losses at the gene ends were 0 bases for V and 0 bases for J; bases not matched to a gene: 9. The germline V gene encodes CDR1 LNHDA and CDR2 SQIVND (reference sequence). The CDR3 sequence is 19 residues long. The CDR3 DNA is TGTGCCAGTAGTATAGAATGGTGGACAGGGATTTCAACTAATGAAAAACTGTTTTTT. Protein sequence: CASSIEWWTGISTNEKLFF.

The V gene is TRBV6-5, the J gene TRBJ2-7; no definite D call. The germline V and J ends were trimmed by 4 bases and 6 bases, with 13 bases remaining between them. Looked up from germline, CDR1 is MNHEY and CDR2 is SVGAGI. The length of the CDR3 is 13 residues. The CDR3 coding sequence is TGTGCCAGCAGTTCCCAGAGATCGGGCGAGCAGTACTTC. Its protein product is CASSSQRSGEQYF.